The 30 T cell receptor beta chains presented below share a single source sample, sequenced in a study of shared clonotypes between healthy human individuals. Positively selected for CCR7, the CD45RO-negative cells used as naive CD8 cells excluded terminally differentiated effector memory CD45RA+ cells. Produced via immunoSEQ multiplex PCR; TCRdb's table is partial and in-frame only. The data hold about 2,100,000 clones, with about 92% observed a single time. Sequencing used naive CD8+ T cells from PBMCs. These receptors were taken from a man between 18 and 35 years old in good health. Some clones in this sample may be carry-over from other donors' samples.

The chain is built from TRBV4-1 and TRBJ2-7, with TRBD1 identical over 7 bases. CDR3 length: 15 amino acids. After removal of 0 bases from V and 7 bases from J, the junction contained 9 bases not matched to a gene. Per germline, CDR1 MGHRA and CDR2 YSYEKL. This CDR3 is CASSQDLRQGGEQYF. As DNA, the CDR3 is TGCGCCAGCAGCCAAGATCTAAGACAGGGCGGGGAGCAGTACTTC.

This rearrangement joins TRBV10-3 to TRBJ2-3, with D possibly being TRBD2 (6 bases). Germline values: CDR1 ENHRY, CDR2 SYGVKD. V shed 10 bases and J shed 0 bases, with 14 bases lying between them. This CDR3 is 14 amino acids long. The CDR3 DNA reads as TGTGCCACCTACCCAAGCGGGAGCACAGATACGCAGTATTTT. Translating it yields CATYPSGSTDTQYF.

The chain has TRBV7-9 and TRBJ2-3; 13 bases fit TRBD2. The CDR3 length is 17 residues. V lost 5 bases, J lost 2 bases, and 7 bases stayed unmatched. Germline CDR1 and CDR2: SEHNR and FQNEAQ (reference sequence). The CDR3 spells CASSPRLAGGSTDTQYF. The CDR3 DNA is TGTGCCAGCAGCCCTCGACTAGCGGGAGGCTCCACAGATACGCAGTATTTT.

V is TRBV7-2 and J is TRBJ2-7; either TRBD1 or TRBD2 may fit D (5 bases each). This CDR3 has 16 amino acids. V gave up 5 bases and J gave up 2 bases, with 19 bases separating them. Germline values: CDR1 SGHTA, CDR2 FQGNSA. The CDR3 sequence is CASSRTGTDPTYEQYF. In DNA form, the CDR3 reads TGTGCCAGCAGCCGGACCGGGACGGATCCGACCTACGAGCAGTACTTC.

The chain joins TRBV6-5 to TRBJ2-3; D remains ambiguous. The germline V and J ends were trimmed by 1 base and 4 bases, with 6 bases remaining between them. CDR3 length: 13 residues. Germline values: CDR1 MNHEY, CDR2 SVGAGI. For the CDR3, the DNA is TGTGCCAGCAGTTACTGGGCGTCAGATACGCAGTATTTT. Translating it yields CASSYWASDTQYF.

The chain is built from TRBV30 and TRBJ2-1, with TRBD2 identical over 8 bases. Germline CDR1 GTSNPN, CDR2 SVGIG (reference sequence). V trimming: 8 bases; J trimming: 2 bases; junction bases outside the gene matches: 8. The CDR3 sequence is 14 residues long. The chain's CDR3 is CAGRPSGPYNEQFF. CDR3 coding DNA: TGTGCCGGCCGCCCTAGCGGGCCCTACAATGAGCAGTTCTTC.

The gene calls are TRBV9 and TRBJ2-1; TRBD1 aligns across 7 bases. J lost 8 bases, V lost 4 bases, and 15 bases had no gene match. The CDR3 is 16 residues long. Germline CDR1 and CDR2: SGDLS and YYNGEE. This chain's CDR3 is CASSPEGALVLHEQFF. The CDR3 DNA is TGTGCCAGCAGCCCAGAGGGGGCCCTTGTTCTCCATGAGCAGTTCTTC.

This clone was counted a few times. The CDR3 loop is CASSQDRGNQPQHF. DNA for the CDR3: TGCGCCAGCAGCCAAGATCGGGGAAATCAGCCCCAGCATTTT. The chain recombines TRBV4-3 with TRBJ1-5, with D hard to call. V was pared by 0 bases and J by 4 bases, with 7 bases between. Germline V lookup: CDR1 LGHNA, CDR2 YSLEER. The CDR3 sequence is 14 residues long.

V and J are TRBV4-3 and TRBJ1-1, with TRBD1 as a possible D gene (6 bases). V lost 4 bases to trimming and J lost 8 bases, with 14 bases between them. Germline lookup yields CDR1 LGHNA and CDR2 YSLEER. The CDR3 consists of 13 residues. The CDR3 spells CASSLGGQAEAFF. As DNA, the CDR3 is TGCGCCAGCAGCCTAGGGGGGCAGGCGGAAGCTTTCTTT.

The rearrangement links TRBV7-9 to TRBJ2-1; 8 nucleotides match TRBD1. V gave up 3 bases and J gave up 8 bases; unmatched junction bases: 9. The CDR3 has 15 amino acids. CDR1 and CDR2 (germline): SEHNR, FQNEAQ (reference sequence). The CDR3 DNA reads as TGTGCCAGCAGCTTTAGGACAGGGAATCCGGATGAGCAGTTCTTC. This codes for CASSFRTGNPDEQFF.

The CDR3 sequence is CASSLRVRGAEAEAFF. The CDR3 DNA follows: TGTGCCAGCAGTTTGCGGGTGCGGGGGGCAGAAGCTGAAGCTTTCTTT. This sequence joins TRBV27 and TRBJ1-1; a weak D match, TRBD1 (6 bases). Trimming pared 3 bases from V and 6 bases from J, leaving 20 bases between. CDR1 MNHEY and CDR2 SMNVEV come from the germline V gene (reference sequence). The CDR3 sequence is 16 residues long.

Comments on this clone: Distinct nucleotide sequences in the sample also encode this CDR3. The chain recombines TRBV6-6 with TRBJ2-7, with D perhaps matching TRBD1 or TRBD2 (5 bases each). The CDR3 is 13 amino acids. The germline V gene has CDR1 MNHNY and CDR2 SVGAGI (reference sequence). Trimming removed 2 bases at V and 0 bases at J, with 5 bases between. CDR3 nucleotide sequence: TGTGCCAGCAGTTACGGGGGCTCCTACGAGCAGTACTTC. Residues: CASSYGGSYEQYF.

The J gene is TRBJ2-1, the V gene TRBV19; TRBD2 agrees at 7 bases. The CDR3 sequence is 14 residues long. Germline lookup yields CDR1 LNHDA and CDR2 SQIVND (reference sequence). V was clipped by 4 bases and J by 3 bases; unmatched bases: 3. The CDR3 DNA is TGTGCCAGTAGTAGTCTAGCGGACTACAATGAGCAGTTCTTC. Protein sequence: CASSSLADYNEQFF.

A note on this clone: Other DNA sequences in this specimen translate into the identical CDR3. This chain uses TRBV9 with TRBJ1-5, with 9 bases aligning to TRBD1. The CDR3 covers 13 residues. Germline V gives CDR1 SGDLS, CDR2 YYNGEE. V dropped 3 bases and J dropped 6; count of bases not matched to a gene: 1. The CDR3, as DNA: TGTGCCAGCAGCGGACAGGGGGGTCAGCCCCAGCATTTT. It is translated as CASSGQGGQPQHF.

Written as DNA, the CDR3 is TGTGCCAGCAGCTCAGGGGGGTTAGTCGGGGAGCTGTTTTTT. Its protein is CASSSGGLVGELFF. This chain joins TRBV27 and TRBJ2-2; possible D gene TRBD1, 7 bases. Between the trimmed V and J ends, which lost 6 bases and 7 bases, there was a span of 15 bases. CDR1 MNHEY and CDR2 SMNVEV come from the germline V gene (reference sequence). The CDR3 totals 14 residues.

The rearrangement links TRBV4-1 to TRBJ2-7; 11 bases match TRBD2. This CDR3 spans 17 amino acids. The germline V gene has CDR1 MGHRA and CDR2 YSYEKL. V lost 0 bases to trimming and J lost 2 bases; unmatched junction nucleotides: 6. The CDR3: CASSQETSGVGAYEQYF. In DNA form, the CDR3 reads TGCGCCAGCAGCCAAGAGACTAGCGGGGTCGGAGCCTACGAGCAGTACTTC.

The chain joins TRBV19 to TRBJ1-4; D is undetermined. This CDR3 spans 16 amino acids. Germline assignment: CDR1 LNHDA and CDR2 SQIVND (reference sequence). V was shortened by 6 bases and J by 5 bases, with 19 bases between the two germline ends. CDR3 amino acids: CASSPRFVAQNEKLFF. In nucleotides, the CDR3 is TGTGCCAGTAGCCCGAGGTTTGTCGCCCAGAATGAAAAACTGTTTTTT.

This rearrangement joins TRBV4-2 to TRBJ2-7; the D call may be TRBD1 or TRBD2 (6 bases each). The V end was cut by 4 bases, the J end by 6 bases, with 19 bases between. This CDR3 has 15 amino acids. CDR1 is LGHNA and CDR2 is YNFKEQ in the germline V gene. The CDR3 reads CASSLGGSTRSEQYF. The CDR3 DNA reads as TGTGCCAGCAGCCTAGGGGGATCGACTAGATCCGAGCAGTACTTC.

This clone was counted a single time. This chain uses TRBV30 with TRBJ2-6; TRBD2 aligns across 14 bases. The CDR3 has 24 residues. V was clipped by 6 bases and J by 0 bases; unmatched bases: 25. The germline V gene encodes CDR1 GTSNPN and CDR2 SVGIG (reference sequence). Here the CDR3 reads CACSDISGGLAGGPIPSGANVLTF. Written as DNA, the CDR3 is TGTGCCTGTTCGGACATTTCCGGAGGACTAGCGGGAGGACCGATACCCTCTGGGGCCAACGTCCTGACTTTC.

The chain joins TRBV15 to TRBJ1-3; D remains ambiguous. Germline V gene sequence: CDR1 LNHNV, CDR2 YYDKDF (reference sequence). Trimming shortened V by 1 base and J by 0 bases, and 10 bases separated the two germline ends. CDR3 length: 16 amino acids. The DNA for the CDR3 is TGTGCCACCAGCAGAGGAAAAGGACTCTCTGGAAACACCATATATTTT. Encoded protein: CATSRGKGLSGNTIYF.

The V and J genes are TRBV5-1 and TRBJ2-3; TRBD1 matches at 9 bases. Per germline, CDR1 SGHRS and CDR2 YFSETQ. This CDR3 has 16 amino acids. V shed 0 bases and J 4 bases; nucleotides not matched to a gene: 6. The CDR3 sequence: CASSLATGGLPDTQYF. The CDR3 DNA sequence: TGCGCCAGCAGCTTGGCCACAGGGGGCCTGCCAGATACGCAGTATTTT.

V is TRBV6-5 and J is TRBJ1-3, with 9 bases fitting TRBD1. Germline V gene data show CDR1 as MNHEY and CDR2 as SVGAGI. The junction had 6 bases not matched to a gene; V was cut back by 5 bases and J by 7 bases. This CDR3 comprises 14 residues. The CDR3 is CASSNRGLFNTIYF. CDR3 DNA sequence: TGTGCCAGCAGTAACAGGGGGCTTTTCAACACCATATATTTT.

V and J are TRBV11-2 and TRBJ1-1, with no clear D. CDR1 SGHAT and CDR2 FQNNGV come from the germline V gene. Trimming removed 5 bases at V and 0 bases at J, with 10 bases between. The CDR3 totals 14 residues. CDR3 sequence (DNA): TGTGCCAGCAGCCTATCTGGACTGAACACTGAAGCTTTCTTT. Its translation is CASSLSGLNTEAFF. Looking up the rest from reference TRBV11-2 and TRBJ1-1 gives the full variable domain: EAGVAQSPRYKIIEKRQSVAFWCNPISGHATLYWYQQILGQGPKLLIQFQNNGVVDDSQLPKDRFSAERLKGVDSTLKIQPAKLEDSAVYLCASSLSGLNTEAFFGQGTRLTVV.

The CDR3 is CASSLASGGGETQYF. In nucleotides, the CDR3 is TGTGCCAGCAGCTTAGCATCAGGGGGGGGAGAGACCCAGTACTTC. The V call is TRBV7-2, the J call TRBJ2-5; D could derive from TRBD1 or TRBD2 (7 bases each). This CDR3 has 15 amino acids. Germline V lookup: CDR1 SGHTA, CDR2 FQGNSA. Trimming pared 0 bases from V and 4 bases from J, leaving 12 bases between.

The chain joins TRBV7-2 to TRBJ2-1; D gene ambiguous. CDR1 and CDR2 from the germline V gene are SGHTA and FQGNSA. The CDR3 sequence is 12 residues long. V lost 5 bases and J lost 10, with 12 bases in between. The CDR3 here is CASSRHGTEQFF. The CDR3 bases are TGTGCCAGCAGCCGCCATGGTACGGAGCAGTTCTTC.

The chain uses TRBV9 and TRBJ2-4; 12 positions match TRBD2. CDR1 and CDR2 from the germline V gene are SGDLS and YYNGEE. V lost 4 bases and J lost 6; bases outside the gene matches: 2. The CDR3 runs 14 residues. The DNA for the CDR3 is TGTGCCAGCAGCATGACTAGCGGGGGAAACATTCAGTACTTC. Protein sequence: CASSMTSGGNIQYF. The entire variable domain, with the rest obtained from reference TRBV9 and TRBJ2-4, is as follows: DSGVTQTPKHLITATGQRVTLRCSPRSGDLSVYWYQQSLDQGLQFLIQYYNGEERAKGNILERFSAQQFPDLHSELNLSSLELGDSALYFCASSMTSGGNIQYFGAGTRLSVL.

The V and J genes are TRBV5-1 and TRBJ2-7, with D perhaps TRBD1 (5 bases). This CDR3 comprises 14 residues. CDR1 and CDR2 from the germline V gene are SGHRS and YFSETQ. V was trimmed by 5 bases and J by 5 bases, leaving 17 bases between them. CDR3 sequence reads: CASSPSGLPHEQYF. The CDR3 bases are TGCGCCAGCAGTCCCTCAGGGCTCCCCCACGAGCAGTACTTC.

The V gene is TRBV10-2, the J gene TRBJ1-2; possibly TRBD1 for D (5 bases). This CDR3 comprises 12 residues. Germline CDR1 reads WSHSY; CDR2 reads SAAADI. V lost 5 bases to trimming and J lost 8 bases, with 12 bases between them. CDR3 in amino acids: CASSPGIVGYTF. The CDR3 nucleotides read TGCGCCAGCAGTCCAGGGATTGTCGGCTACACCTTC.

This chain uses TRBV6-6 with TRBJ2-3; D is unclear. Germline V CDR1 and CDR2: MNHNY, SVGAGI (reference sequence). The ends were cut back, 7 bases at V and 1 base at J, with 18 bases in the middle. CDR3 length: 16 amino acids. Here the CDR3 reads CASTFVPFSGTDTQYF. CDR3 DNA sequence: TGTGCCAGCACCTTCGTCCCTTTCTCGGGCACAGATACGCAGTATTTT.

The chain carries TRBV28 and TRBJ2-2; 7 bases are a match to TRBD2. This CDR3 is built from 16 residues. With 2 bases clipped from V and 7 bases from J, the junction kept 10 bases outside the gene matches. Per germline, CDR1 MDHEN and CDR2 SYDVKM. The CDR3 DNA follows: TGTGCCAGCAGTTTACGCGGACTAGAGTCCTACGGGGAGCTGTTTTTT. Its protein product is CASSLRGLESYGELFF.